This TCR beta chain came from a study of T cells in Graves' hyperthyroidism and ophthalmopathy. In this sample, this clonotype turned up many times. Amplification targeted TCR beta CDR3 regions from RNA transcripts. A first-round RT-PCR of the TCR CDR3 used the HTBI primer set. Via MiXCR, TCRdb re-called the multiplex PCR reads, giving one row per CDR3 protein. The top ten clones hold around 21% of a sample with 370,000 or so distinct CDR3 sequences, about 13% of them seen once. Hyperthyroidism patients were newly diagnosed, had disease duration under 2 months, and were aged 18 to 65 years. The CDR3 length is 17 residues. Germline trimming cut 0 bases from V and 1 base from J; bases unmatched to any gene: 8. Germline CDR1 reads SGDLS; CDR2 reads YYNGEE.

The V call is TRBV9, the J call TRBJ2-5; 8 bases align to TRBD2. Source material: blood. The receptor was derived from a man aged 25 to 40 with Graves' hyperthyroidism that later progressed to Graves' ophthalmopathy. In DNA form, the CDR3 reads TGTGCCAGCAGCGTAGGGTTGTCCAGCGGGGGCCAAGAGACCCAGTACTTC. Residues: CASSVGLSSGGQETQYF.